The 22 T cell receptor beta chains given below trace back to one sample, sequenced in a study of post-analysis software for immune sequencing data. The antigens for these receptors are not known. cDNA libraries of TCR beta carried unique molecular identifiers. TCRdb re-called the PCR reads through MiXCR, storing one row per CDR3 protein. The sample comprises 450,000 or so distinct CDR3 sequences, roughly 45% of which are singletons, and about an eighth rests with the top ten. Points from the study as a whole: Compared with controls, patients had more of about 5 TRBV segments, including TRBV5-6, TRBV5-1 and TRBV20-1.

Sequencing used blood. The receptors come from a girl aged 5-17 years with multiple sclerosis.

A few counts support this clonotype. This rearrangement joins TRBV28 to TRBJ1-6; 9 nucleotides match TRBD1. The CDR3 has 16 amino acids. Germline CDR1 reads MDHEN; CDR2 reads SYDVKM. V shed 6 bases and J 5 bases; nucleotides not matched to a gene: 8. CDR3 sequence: CASSEAWDRDNSPLHF. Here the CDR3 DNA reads TGTGCCAGCAGCGAGGCGTGGGACAGGGATAATTCACCCCTCCACTTT.

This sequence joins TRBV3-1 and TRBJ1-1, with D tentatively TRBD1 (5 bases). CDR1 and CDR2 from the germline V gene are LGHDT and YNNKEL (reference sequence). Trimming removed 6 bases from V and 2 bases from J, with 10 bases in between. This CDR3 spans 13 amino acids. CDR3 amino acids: CASSRDLNTEAFF. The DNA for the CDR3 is TGTGCCAGCAGTCGGGACCTTAACACTGAAGCTTTCTTT.

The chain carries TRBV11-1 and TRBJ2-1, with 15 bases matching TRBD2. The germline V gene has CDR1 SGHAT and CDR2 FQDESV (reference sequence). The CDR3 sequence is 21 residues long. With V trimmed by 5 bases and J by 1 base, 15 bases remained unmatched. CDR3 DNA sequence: TGTGCCAGCAGCCCAGCTAATGGACTAGCGGGAGGGCCAAGGTCCTACAATGAGCAGTTCTTC. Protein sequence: CASSPANGLAGGPRSYNEQFF.

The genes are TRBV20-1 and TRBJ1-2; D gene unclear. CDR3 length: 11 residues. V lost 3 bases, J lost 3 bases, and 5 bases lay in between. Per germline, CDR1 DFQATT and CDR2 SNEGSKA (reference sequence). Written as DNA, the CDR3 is TGCAGTGCTAGGGAATACTATGGCTACACCTTC. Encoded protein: CSAREYYGYTF.

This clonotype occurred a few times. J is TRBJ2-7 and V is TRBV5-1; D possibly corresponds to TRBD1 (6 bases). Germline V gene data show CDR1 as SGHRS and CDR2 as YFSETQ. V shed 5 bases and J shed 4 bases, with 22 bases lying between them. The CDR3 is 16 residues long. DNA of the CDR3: TGCGCCAGCAGACTCTCGTTCAGGGGTGCGGATTACGAGCAGTACTTC. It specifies CASRLSFRGADYEQYF.

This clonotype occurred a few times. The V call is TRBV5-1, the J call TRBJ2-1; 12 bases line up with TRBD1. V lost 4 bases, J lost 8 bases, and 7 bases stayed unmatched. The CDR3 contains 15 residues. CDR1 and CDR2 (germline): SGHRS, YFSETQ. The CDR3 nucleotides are TGCGCCAGCAGCCTGGGACAGGGGGCTTGGGATGAGCAGTTCTTC. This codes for CASSLGQGAWDEQFF.

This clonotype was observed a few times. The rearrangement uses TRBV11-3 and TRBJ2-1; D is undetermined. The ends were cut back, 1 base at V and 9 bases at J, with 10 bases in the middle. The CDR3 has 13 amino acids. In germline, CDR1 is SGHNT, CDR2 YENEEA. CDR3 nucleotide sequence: TGTGCCAGCAGCTTAGGAGAACGTGGTGAGCAGTTCTTC. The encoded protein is CASSLGERGEQFF.

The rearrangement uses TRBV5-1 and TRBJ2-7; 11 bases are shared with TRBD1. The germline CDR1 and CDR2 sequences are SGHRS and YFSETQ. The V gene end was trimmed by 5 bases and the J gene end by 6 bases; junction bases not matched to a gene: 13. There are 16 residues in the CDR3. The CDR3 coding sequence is TGCGCCAGCAGTCGGACAGGGGGCGGGGAGTCGGGCGAGCAGTACTTC. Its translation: CASSRTGGGESGEQYF.

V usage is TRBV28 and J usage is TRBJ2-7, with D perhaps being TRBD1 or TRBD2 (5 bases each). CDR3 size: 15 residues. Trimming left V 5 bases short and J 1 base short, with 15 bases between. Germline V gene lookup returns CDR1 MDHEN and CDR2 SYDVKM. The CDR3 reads CASSVTGTGSYEQYF. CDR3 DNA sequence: TGTGCCAGCAGTGTTACCGGGACGGGGTCCTACGAGCAGTACTTC.

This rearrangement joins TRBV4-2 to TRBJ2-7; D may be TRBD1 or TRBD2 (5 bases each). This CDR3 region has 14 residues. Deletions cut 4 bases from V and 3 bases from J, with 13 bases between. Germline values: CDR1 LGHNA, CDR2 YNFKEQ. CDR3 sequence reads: CASSPGPPGYEQYF. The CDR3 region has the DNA TGTGCCAGCAGCCCGGGACCTCCTGGCTACGAGCAGTACTTC.

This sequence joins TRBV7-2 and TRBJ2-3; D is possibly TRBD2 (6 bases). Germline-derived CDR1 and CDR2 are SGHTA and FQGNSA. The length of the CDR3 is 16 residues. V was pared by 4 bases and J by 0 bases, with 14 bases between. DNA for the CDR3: TGTGCCAGCAGCTACAGGAGGGAGGCAAGCACAGATACGCAGTATTTT. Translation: CASSYRREASTDTQYF.

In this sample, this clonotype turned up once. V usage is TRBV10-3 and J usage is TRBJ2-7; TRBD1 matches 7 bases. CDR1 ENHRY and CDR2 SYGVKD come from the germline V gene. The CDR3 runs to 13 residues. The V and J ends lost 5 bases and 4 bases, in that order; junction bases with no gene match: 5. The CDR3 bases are TGTGCCATCAGTCCGGGACAGCTATACGAGCAGTACTTC. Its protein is CAISPGQLYEQYF.

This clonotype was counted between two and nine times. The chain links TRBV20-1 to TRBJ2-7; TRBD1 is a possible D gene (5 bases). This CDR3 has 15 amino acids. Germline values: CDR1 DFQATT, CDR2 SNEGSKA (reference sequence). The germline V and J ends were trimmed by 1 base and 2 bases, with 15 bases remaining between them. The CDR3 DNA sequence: TGCAGTGCTAGAGTCAGGCAGGGCAACCCCTACGAGCAGTACTTC. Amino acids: CSARVRQGNPYEQYF.

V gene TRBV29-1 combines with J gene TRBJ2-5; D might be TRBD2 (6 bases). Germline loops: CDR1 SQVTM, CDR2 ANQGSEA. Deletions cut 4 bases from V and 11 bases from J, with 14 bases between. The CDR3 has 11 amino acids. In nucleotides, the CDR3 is TGCAGCGTTGGGGGACGGGGAGGTCAGTACTTC. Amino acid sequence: CSVGGRGGQYF. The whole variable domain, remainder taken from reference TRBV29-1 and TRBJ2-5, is SAVISQKPSRDICQRGTSLTIQCQVDSQVTMMFWYRQQPGQSLTLIATANQGSEATYESGFVIDKFPISRPNLTFSTLTVSNMSPEDSSIYLCSVGGRGGQYFGPGTRLLVL.

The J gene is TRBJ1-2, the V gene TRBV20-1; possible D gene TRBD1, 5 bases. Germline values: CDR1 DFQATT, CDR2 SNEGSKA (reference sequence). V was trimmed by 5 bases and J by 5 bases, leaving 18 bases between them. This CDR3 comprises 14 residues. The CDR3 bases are TGCAGTGCTCATTCTCAGGGAAGGGAATATGGCTACACCTTC. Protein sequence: CSAHSQGREYGYTF.

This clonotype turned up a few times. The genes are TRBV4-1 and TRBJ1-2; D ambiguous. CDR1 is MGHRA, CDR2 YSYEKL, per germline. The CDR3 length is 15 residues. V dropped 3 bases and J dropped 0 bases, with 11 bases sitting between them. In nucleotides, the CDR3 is TGCGCCAGCAGCCACCGTTTAGTGACTAACTATGGCTACACCTTC. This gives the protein CASSHRLVTNYGYTF.

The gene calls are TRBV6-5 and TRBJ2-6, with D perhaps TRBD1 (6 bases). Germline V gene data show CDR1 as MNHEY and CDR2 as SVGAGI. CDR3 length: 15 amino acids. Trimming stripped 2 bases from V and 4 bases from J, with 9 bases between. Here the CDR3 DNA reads TGTGCCAGCAGTTACGCAGGGGCCGGGGCCAACGTCCTGACTTTC. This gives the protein CASSYAGAGANVLTF.

CDR3 coding DNA: TGTGCCAGCAGTTTTCTAGATGTTGGTCAGCCCCAGCATTTT. This gives the protein CASSFLDVGQPQHF. The rearrangement joins TRBV12-3 or TRBV12-4 to TRBJ1-5; D is unresolved. Trimming cost V 3 bases and J 6 bases, with 12 bases left between them. The CDR3 has 14 residues.

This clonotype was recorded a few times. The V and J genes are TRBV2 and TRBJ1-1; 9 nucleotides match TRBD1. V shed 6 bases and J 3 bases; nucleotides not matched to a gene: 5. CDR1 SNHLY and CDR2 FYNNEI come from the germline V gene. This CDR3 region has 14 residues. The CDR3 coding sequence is TGTGCCAGCAGGCGACAGGGGGGTTACACTGAAGCTTTCTTT. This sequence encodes CASRRQGGYTEAFF.

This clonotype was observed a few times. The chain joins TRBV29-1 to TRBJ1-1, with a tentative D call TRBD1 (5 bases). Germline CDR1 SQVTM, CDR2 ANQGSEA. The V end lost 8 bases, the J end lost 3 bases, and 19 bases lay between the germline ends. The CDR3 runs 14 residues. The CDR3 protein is CSPPSRVLDTEAFF. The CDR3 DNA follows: TGCAGCCCCCCTTCCAGGGTTTTGGACACTGAAGCTTTCTTT.

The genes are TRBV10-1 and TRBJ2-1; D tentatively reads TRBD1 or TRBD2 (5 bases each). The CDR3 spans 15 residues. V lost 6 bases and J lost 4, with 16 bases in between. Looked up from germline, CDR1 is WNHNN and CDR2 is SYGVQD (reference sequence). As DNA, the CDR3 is TGCGCCAGCAGCACACCTGGGACCTCTTACAATGAGCAGTTCTTC. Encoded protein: CASSTPGTSYNEQFF.

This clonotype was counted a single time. The CDR3 DNA is TGCGCCAGCAGCGGGACTAGCGGGAGGCCAATCTACGAGCAGTACTTC. Its translation is CASSGTSGRPIYEQYF. The chain recombines TRBV4-1 with TRBJ2-7; 15 positions agree with TRBD2. With 5 bases clipped from V and 3 bases from J, the junction kept 5 bases outside the gene matches. The CDR3 consists of 16 residues. Germline values: CDR1 MGHRA, CDR2 YSYEKL.